This TCR beta chain was identified during a study of cytomegalovirus exposure and HLA in healthy donors. Study-level points and caveats: Reported results showed that the classifier diagnosed cytomegalovirus status with high specificity and sensitivity.

With 5 bases removed from V and 6 bases from J, the gap between germline ends came to 11 bases. CDR3 size: 12 residues. Per germline, CDR1 MNHEY and CDR2 SVGAGI. Notes on this clone: Its antigen is not known. The sample contains more than one DNA sequence encoding this CDR3.

This table comes from immunoSEQ multiplex PCR, and its TCRdb copy is limited to in-frame clones, with some not included. The table has some 110,000 clones, more than 75% seen once; the top ten hold over 4%. Sequencing input: PBMCs. This clonotype originated in a man aged 18 to 30 in good health and CMV-seronegative. V usage is TRBV6-5 and J usage is TRBJ2-7; a possible D gene is TRBD1 (6 bases). CDR3 DNA sequence: TGTGCCAGCAGTCAGAGAGGGGGCGAGCAGTACTTC. Translating it yields CASSQRGGEQYF.